This TCR beta chain was obtained from a study of cytomegalovirus exposure and HLA in healthy donors. Concerning this clone: Its antigen remains unknown.

Researchers ran the PCR with 60 Vbeta and 13 Jbeta primers. Sequencing used immunoSEQ multiplex PCR; TCRdb keeps in-frame clones, though not all of them. The sample includes over 80,000 clones, about 70% of them seen just once. Whole-study results and caveats: HLA allele associations emerged for around 15,000 TCR beta sequences in a later analysis, at 0.05 false discovery rate.

Likely unrecorded immune exposures existed in these nominally healthy donors. The CDR3 covers 14 residues. The V end lost 1 base, the J end lost 7 bases, and 13 bases lay between the germline ends. Germline CDR1 is KGHSH and CDR2 is LQKENI. The receptor was derived from a woman in her seventies in good health and CMV-seropositive. The sample comprised PBMCs. This rearrangement joins TRBV18 to TRBJ1-2, with D perhaps matching TRBD1 (6 bases). For the CDR3, the DNA is TGTGCCAGCTCACCACAAGGACAGACGGGTGGCTACACCTTC. It codes for CASSPQGQTGGYTF.